Below are 10 T cell receptor beta chains sequenced from a single sample in a study of OX40 agonist ivuxolimab in advanced cancers. TCRdb keeps only in-frame clones here, not all; method: immunoSEQ multiplex PCR. The table records about 76,000 clones, about 86% of them present only once. The specimen comprised CD4+ or CD8+ T cells sorted from blood, sampled in a trial of the OX40 agonist ivuxolimab. The source is an adult with an advanced solid tumor such as melanoma, head and neck, liver or kidney cancer.

The chain carries TRBV6-6 and TRBJ1-3; D unresolved. CDR1 and CDR2 (germline): MNHNY, SVGAGI (reference sequence). V gave up 8 bases and J gave up 1 base, with 9 bases separating them. This CDR3 has 13 residues. The CDR3 region is CASGLTSGNTIYF. The CDR3 bases are TGTGCCAGCGGACTTACGTCTGGAAACACCATATATTTT.

This chain uses TRBV19 with TRBJ1-6, with D unclear. The CDR3 has 15 residues. V was cut by 3 bases and J by 9 bases, with 15 bases left in between. Per germline, CDR1 LNHDA and CDR2 SQIVND (reference sequence). The CDR3 DNA sequence: TGTGCCAGTAGTATCCCGGTCGCTAAGGGTTCACCCCTCCACTTT. Protein product: CASSIPVAKGSPLHF.

J is TRBJ2-1 and V is TRBV19, with 13 bases fitting TRBD2. Germline assignment: CDR1 LNHDA and CDR2 SQIVND (reference sequence). After removal of 4 bases from V and 6 bases from J, the junction contained 6 bases not matched to a gene. The CDR3 extends over 16 amino acids. CDR3 amino acids: CASSRATSGGGNEQFF. CDR3 DNA: TGTGCCAGTAGTAGAGCCACTAGCGGGGGGGGCAATGAGCAGTTCTTC. Full variable domain (remainder filled in from reference TRBV19 and TRBJ2-1): DGGITQSPKYLFRKEGQNVTLSCEQNLNHDAMYWYRQDPGQGLRLIYYSQIVNDFQKGDIAEGYSVSREKKESFPLTVTSAQKNPTAFYLCASSRATSGGGNEQFFGPGTRLTVL.

This clone came up once. The V gene is TRBV5-6, the J gene TRBJ1-3; 9 bases fit TRBD1. V dropped 4 bases and J dropped 0; count of bases not matched to a gene: 5. CDR1 is SGHDT and CDR2 is YYEEEE in the germline V gene. This CDR3 contains 16 residues. CDR3 in amino acids: CASSRGQGSSGNTIYF. CDR3 coding DNA: TGTGCCAGCAGCCGGGGACAGGGAAGCTCTGGAAACACCATATATTTT. Filled out from reference TRBV5-6 and TRBJ1-3, the complete variable domain reads DAGVTQSPTHLIKTRGQQVTLRCSPKSGHDTVSWYQQALGQGPQFIFQYYEEEERQRGNFPDRFSGHQFPNYSSELNVNALLLGDSALYLCASSRGQGSSGNTIYFGEGSWLTVV.

The V call is TRBV7-2, the J call TRBJ2-5; D is tentatively TRBD1 or TRBD2 (6 bases each). V was shortened by 1 base and J by 7 bases, with 19 bases between the two germline ends. The CDR3 sequence is 16 residues long. CDR1 and CDR2 from the germline V gene are SGHTA and FQGNSA. The CDR3 region is CASSLGSRGGQRTQYF. In nucleotides, the CDR3 is TGTGCCAGCAGCTTAGGGTCCAGAGGGGGGCAAAGGACCCAGTACTTC.

The V gene is TRBV5-4, the J gene TRBJ2-5; no definite D call. Germline assignment: CDR1 SGHNT and CDR2 YYREEE (reference sequence). With 4 bases removed from V and 4 bases from J, the gap between germline ends came to 14 bases. The CDR3 is made up of 14 amino acids. The CDR3 reads CASSPVSRRETQYF. The DNA of the CDR3 is TGTGCCAGCAGCCCCGTTTCTCGTCGAGAGACCCAGTACTTC. The full variable domain, its missing parts supplied by reference TRBV5-4 and TRBJ2-5, is ETGVTQSPTHLIKTRGQQVTLRCSSQSGHNTVSWYQQALGQGPQFIFQYYREEENGRGNFPPRFSGLQFPNYSSELNVNALELDDSALYLCASSPVSRRETQYFGPGTRLLVL.

The genes are TRBV19 and TRBJ1-6; D remains unclear. Germline CDR1 and CDR2: LNHDA and SQIVND (reference sequence). CDR3 length equals 16 residues. V was cut by 2 bases and J by 5 bases, with 13 bases left in between. CDR3 sequence reads: CASSILSLDHNSPLHF. The CDR3 DNA is TGTGCCAGTAGTATATTATCCTTGGATCATAATTCACCCCTCCACTTT. The full variable domain, completed using reference TRBV19 and TRBJ1-6, is DGGITQSPKYLFRKEGQNVTLSCEQNLNHDAMYWYRQDPGQGLRLIYYSQIVNDFQKGDIAEGYSVSREKKESFPLTVTSAQKNPTAFYLCASSILSLDHNSPLHFGNGTRLTVT.

This clone was detected once. The genes are TRBV30 and TRBJ2-5; D could derive from TRBD1 or TRBD2 (6 bases each). This CDR3 spans 13 amino acids. From germline, CDR1 is GTSNPN and CDR2 SVGIG (reference sequence). The V end was cut by 0 bases, the J end by 6 bases, with 11 bases between. CDR3 sequence reads: CAWSVGGFKTQYF. The CDR3 DNA follows: TGTGCCTGGAGTGTAGGGGGGTTCAAGACCCAGTACTTC.

This sequence joins TRBV5-1 and TRBJ1-6; D perhaps matches TRBD1 (5 bases). Trimming took 0 bases from V and 7 from J, leaving 14 bases between them. CDR1 and CDR2 from the germline V gene are SGHRS and YFSETQ. The length of the CDR3 is 16 residues. DNA of the CDR3: TGCGCCAGCAGCTTGGACGGACGGCCAGGGAATTCACCCCTCCACTTT. Protein: CASSLDGRPGNSPLHF.

The V gene is TRBV27, the J gene TRBJ2-1; D perhaps matches TRBD2 (5 bases). Between the trimmed V and J ends, which lost 5 bases and 0 bases, there was a span of 14 bases. This CDR3 contains 16 residues. Germline V gene lookup returns CDR1 MNHEY and CDR2 SMNVEV (reference sequence). CDR3 DNA: TGTGCCAGCAGTGGTATCCGGGGAAGCTCCTACAATGAGCAGTTCTTC. The encoded protein is CASSGIRGSSYNEQFF.